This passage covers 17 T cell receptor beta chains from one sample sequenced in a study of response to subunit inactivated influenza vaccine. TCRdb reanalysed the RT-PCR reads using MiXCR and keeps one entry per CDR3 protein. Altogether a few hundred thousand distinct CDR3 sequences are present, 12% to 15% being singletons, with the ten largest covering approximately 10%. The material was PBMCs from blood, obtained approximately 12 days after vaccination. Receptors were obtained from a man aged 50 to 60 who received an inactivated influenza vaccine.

The CDR3 reads CSARVARGRHEQFF. In DNA form, the CDR3 reads TGCAGTGCTAGAGTCGCTAGGGGTAGGCATGAGCAGTTCTTC. V usage is TRBV20-1 and J usage is TRBJ2-1; a weak D match, TRBD1 (5 bases). This CDR3 is 14 amino acids long. The V and J ends lost 1 base and 8 bases respectively, with 15 bases between them. From germline, CDR1 is DFQATT and CDR2 SNEGSKA (reference sequence).

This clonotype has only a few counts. The CDR3 spells CASSSLVRPGNTEAFF. The CDR3 region has the DNA TGTGCCAGCAGCTCCTTGGTCCGTCCGGGGAACACTGAAGCTTTCTTT. The chain carries TRBV5-5 and TRBJ1-1; D gene uncertain. This CDR3 is 16 amino acids long. CDR1 SGHKS and CDR2 YYEKEE come from the germline V gene (reference sequence). V lost 3 bases and J lost 1, with 16 bases in between.

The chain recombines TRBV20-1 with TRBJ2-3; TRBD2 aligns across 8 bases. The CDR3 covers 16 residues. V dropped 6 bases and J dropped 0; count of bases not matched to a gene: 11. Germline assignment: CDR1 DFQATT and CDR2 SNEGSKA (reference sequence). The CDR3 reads CSAQSALAGSTDTQYF. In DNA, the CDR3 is TGCAGTGCCCAATCCGCCCTAGCGGGTAGCACAGATACGCAGTATTTT.

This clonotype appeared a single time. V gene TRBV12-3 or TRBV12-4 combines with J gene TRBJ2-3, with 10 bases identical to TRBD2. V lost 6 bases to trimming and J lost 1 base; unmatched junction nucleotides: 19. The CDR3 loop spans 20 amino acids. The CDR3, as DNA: TGTGCCAGCAGCCCCCCTCTAGCGGGGGAATCTCCCGCGGGCACAGATACGCAGTATTTT. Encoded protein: CASSPPLAGESPAGTDTQYF.

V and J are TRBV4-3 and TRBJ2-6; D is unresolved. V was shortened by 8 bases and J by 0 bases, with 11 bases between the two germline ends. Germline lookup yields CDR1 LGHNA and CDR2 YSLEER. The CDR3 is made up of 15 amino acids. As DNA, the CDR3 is TGCGCCAGCGGCCGTCAGTACTCTGGGGCCAACGTCCTGACTTTC. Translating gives CASGRQYSGANVLTF.

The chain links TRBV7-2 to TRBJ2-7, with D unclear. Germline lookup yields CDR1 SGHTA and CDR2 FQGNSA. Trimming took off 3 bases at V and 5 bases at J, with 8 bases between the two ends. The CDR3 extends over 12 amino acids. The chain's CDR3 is CASSLRLHEQYF. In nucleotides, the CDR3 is TGTGCCAGCAGCTTGAGGCTCCACGAGCAGTACTTC.

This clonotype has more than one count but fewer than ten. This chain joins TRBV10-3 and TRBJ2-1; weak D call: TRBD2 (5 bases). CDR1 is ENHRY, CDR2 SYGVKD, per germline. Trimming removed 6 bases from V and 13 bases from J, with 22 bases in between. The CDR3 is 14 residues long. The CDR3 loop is CAIRYRDGVREQFF. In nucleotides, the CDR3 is TGTGCCATCAGGTACCGCGACGGGGTCCGCGAACAGTTCTTC.

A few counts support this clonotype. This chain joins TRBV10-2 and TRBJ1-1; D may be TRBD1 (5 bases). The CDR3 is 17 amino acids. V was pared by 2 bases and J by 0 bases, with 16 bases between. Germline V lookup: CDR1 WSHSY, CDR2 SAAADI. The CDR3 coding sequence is TGCGCCAGCAGTGAGGGCGCCGGGACCGTCCTGAACACTGAAGCTTTCTTT. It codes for CASSEGAGTVLNTEAFF.

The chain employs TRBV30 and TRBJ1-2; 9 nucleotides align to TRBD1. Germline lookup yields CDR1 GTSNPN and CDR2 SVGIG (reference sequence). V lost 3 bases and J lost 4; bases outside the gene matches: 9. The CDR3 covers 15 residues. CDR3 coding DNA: TGTGCCTGGAGGGACGGACAGGGGATTGCCTATGGCTACACCTTC. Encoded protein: CAWRDGQGIAYGYTF.

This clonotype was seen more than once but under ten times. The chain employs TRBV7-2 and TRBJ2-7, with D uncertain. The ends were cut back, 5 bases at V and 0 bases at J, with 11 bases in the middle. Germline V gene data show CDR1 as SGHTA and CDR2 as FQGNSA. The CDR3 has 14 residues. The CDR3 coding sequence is TGTGCCAGCAGCCCACGACTCTACTCCTACGAGCAGTACTTC. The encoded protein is CASSPRLYSYEQYF. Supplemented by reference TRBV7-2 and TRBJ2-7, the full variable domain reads GAGVSQSPSNKVTEKGKDVELRCDPISGHTALYWYRQSLGQGLEFLIYFQGNSAPDKSGLPSDRFSAERTGGSVSTLTIQRTQQEDSAVYLCASSPRLYSYEQYFGPGTRLTVT.

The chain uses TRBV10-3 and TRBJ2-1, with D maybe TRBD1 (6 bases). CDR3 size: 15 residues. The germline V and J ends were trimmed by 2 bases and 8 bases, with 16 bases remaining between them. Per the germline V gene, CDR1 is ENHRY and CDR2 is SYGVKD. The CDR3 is CAISEVSRGEDEQFF. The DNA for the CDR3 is TGTGCCATCAGTGAGGTTTCCAGGGGAGAAGATGAGCAGTTCTTC.

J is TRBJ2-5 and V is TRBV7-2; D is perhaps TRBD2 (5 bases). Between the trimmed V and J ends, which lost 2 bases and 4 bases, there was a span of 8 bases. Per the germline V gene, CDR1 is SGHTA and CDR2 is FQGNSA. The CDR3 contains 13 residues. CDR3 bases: TGTGCCAGCAGCTTACCGGGGTCAGAGACCCAGTACTTC. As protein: CASSLPGSETQYF.

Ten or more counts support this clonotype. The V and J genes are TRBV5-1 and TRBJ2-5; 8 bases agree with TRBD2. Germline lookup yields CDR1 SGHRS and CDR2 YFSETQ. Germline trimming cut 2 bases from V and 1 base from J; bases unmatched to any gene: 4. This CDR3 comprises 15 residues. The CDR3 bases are TGCGCCAGCAGCTTCCAGCGGGGGACCCAAGAGACCCAGTACTTC. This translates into CASSFQRGTQETQYF.

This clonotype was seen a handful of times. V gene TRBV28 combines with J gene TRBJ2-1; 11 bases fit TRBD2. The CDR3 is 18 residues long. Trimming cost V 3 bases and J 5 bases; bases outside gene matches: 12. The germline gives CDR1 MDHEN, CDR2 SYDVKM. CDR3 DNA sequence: TGTGCCAGCAGTTTTCCTCTAGCGGGAGGTTCTGCGGACAATGAGCAGTTCTTC. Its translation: CASSFPLAGGSADNEQFF.

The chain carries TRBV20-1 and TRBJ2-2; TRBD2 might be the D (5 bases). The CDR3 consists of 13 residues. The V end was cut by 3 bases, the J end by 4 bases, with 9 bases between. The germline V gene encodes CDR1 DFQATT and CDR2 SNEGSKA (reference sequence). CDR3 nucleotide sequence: TGCAGTGCTAGCCGAGGGAGCACCGGGGAGCTGTTTTTT. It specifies CSASRGSTGELFF.

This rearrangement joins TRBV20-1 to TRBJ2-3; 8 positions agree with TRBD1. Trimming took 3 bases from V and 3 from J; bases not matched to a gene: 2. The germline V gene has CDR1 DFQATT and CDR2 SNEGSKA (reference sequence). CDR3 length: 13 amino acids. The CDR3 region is CSARDRETDTQYF. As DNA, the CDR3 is TGCAGTGCTAGGGACAGGGAGACAGATACGCAGTATTTT.

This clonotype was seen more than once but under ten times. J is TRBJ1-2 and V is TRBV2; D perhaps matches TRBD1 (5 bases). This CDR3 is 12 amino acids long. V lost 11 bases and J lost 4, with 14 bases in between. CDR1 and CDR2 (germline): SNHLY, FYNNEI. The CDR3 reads CAGGTDAYGYTF. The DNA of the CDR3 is TGTGCCGGCGGGACGGACGCCTATGGCTACACCTTC.